The 5 T cell receptor beta chains below all came from one sample that was sequenced in a study of post-analysis software for immune sequencing data. The study, taken as a whole, reports: The five TRBV segments detected at higher frequency in patients than in controls included TRBV5-6, TRBV5-1 and TRBV20-1.

These receptors have no known antigen. Tagging with unique molecular identifiers was a feature of the TCR beta cDNA libraries. MiXCR was run by TCRdb on the PCR reads, yielding one entry per CDR3 protein. The sample has some 700,000 distinct CDR3 sequences, over 45% seen once. Sequencing input: blood. The receptors were sampled from a girl aged 2-15 years with multiple sclerosis.

This clonotype was counted between two and nine times. The V and J genes are TRBV20-1 and TRBJ2-5, with D hard to call. Trimming pared 0 bases from V and 4 bases from J, leaving 9 bases between. From germline, CDR1 is DFQATT and CDR2 SNEGSKA (reference sequence). The CDR3 loop spans 13 amino acids. Here the CDR3 reads CSARDPSRETQYF. The CDR3 DNA follows: TGCAGTGCTAGAGACCCGAGTCGAGAGACCCAGTACTTC.

V usage is TRBV5-6 and J usage is TRBJ1-2, with a tentative D call TRBD1 (5 bases). Trimming pared 4 bases from V and 8 bases from J, leaving 18 bases between. CDR3 length equals 14 residues. Germline assignment: CDR1 SGHDT and CDR2 YYEEEE. The CDR3 reads CASSAMTVAGGYTF. The DNA for the CDR3 is TGTGCCAGCAGCGCGATGACAGTCGCGGGAGGCTACACCTTC.

V and J are TRBV6-2 or TRBV6-3 and TRBJ1-2, with 7 bases matching TRBD1. V was pared by 10 bases and J by 4 bases, with 6 bases of the junction left unmatched. CDR1 is MNHEY, CDR2 SVGEGT, per germline. The CDR3 spans 12 residues. As DNA, the CDR3 is TGTGCCATCCGGGACAGAAGCTATGGCTACACCTTC. Protein product: CAIRDRSYGYTF.

This clonotype was observed a few times. The rearrangement joins TRBV29-1 to TRBJ1-1, with 7 bases lining up with TRBD1. J lost 4 bases, V lost 7 bases, and 12 bases had no gene match. Germline loops: CDR1 SQVTM, CDR2 ANQGSEA. The CDR3 consists of 14 residues. This CDR3 is CSGDGSAGGTEAFF. Here the CDR3 DNA reads TGCAGCGGTGACGGGAGTGCAGGGGGCACTGAAGCTTTCTTT.

This clonotype has a handful of counts. The V call is TRBV5-6, the J call TRBJ2-7, with 10 bases fitting TRBD1. The CDR3 totals 15 residues. Trimming took 4 bases from V and 2 from J; bases not matched to a gene: 6. Germline V gene lookup returns CDR1 SGHDT and CDR2 YYEEEE. The CDR3: CASSPAGTGAYEQYF. The CDR3 coding sequence is TGTGCCAGCAGCCCTGCCGGGACAGGGGCCTACGAGCAGTACTTC.